This T cell receptor (beta chain) was sequenced in a study of T cell repertoires in cytomegalovirus infection. Each CDR3 protein is one row after TCRdb ran MiXCR on the reads. The data show 700,000 to 950,000 distinct CDR3 sequences, with about 30% seen just once and 9.5% to 15% held by the top ten. Remarks on this clonotype: Its antigen is currently unknown.

With 5 bases clipped from V and 3 bases from J, the junction kept 6 bases outside the gene matches. CDR3 size: 16 residues. The germline gives CDR1 SEHNR, CDR2 FQNEAQ (reference sequence). This sample comprised cultured CD8+ T cells from PBMCs, obtained from culture after CMV antigen stimulation. The J gene is TRBJ2-7, the V gene TRBV7-9, with TRBD2 matching 14 bases. The TCR comes from a human donor in good health (CMV status not recorded). Some clones in this sample may be carry-over from other donors' samples. The CDR3 DNA follows: TGTGCCAGCAGCGCCGGGACTAGCGGGGGCAACTACGAGCAGTACGTC. This translates into CASSAGTSGGNYEQYV.